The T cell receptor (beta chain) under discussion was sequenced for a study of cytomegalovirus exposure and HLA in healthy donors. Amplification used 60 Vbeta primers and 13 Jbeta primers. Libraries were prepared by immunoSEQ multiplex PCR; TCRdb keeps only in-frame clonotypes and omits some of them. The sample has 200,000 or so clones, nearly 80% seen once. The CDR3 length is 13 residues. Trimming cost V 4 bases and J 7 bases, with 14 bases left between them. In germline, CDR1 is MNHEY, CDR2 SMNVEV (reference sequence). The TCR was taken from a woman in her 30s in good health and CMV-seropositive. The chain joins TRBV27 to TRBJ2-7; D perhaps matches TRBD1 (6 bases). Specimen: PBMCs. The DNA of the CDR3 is TGTGCCAGCAGTTACAACAGGGCCAGGGAGCAGTACTTC. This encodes CASSYNRAREQYF.